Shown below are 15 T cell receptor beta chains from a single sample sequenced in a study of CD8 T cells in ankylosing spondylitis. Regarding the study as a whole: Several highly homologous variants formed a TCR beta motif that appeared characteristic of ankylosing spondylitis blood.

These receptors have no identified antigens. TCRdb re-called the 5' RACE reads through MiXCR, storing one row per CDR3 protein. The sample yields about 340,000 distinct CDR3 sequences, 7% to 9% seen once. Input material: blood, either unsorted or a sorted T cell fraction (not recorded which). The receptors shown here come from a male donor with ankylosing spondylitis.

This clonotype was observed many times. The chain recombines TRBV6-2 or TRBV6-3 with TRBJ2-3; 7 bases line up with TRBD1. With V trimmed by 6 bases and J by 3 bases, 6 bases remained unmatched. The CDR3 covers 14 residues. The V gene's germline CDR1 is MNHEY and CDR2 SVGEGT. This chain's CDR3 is CASSQDRVTDTQYF. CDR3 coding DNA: TGTGCCAGCAGCCAAGACAGGGTGACAGATACGCAGTATTTT.

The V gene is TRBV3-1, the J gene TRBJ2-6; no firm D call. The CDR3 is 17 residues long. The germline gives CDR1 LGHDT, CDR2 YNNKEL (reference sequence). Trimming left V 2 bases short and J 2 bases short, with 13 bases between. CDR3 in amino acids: CASSQLGRPPGANVLTF. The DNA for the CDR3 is TGTGCCAGCAGCCAATTGGGAAGGCCCCCTGGGGCCAACGTCCTGACTTTC.

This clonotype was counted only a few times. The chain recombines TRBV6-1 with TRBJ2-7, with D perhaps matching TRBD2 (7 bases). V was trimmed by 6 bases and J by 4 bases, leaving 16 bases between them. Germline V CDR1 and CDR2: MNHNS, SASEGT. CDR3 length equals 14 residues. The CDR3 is CASRRTGGVYEQYF. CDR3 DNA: TGTGCCAGCAGGCGCACGGGGGGCGTTTACGAGCAGTACTTC.

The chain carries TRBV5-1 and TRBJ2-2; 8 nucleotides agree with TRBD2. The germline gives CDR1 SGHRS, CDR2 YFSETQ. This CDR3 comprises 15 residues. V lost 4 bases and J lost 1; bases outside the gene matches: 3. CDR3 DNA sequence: TGCGCCAGCAGCGGGGGACTAGAGAACACCGGGGAGCTGTTTTTT. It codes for CASSGGLENTGELFF.

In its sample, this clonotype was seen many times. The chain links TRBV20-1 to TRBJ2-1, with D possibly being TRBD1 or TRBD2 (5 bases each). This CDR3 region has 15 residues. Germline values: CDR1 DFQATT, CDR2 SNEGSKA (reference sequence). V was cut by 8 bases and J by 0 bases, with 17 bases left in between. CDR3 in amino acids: CSYSLGDPSYNEQFF. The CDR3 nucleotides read TGCAGTTATTCGTTGGGGGACCCCTCCTACAATGAGCAGTTCTTC.

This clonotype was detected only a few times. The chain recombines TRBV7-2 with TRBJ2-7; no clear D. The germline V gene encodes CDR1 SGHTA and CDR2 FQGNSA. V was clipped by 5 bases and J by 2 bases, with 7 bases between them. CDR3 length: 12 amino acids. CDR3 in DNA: TGTGCCAGCAGCCCCTCCCCCTACGAGCAGTACTTC. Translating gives CASSPSPYEQYF. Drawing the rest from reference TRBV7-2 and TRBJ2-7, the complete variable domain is GAGVSQSPSNKVTEKGKDVELRCDPISGHTALYWYRQSLGQGLEFLIYFQGNSAPDKSGLPSDRFSAERTGGSVSTLTIQRTQQEDSAVYLCASSPSPYEQYFGPGTRLTVT.

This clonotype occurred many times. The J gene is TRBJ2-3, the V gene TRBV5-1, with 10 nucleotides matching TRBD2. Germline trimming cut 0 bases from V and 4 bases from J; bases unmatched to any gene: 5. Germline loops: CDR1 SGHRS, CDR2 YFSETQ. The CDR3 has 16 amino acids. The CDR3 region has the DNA TGCGCCAGCAGCTTGGGCCTAGCGGGAGTTGCAGATACGCAGTATTTT. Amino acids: CASSLGLAGVADTQYF.

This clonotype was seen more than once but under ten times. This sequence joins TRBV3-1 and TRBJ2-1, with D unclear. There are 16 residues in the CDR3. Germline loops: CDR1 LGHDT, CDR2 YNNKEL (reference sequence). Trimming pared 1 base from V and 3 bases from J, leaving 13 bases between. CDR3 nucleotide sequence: TGTGCCAGCAGCCAAGGGGTCGACGGGTACTACAATGAGCAGTTCTTC. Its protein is CASSQGVDGYYNEQFF.

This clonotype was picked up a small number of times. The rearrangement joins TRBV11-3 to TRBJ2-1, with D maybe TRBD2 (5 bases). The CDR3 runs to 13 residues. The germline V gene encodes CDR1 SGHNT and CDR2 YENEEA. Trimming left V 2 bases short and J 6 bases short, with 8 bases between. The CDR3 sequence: CASSLRGLNEQFF. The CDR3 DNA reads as TGTGCCAGCAGCTTACGAGGGCTCAATGAGCAGTTCTTC. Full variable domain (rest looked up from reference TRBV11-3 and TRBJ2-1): EAGVVQSPRYKIIEKKQPVAFWCNPISGHNTLYWYLQNLGQGPELLIRYENEEAVDDSQLPKDRFSAERLKGVDSTLKIQPAELGDSAVYLCASSLRGLNEQFFGPGTRLTVL.

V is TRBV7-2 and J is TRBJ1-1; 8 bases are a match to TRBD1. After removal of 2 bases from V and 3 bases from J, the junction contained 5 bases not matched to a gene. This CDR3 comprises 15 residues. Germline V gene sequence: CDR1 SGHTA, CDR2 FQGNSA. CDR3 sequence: CASSLQGARDTEAFF. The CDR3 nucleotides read TGTGCCAGCAGCTTACAGGGGGCGCGGGACACTGAAGCTTTCTTT.

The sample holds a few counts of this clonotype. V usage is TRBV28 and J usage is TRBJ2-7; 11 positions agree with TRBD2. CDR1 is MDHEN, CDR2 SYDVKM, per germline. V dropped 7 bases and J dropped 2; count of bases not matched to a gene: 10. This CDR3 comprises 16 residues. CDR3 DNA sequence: TGTGCCAGCATTCCTAGCGGGAGGTCGGTCCCCTACGAGCAGTACTTC. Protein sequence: CASIPSGRSVPYEQYF.

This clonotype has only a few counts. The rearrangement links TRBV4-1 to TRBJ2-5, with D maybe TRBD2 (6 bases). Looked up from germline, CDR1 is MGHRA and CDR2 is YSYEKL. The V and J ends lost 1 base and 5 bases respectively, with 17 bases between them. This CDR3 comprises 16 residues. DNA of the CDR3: TGCGCCAGCAGCCAAGGGGGCGGGAACCACCCGGAGACCCAGTACTTC. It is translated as CASSQGGGNHPETQYF.

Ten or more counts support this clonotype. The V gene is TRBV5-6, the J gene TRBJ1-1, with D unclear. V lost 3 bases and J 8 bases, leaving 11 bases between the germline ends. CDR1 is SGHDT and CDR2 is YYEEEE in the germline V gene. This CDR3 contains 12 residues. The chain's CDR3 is CASSYFRGEAFF. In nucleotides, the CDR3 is TGTGCCAGCAGCTATTTCCGGGGAGAAGCTTTCTTT.

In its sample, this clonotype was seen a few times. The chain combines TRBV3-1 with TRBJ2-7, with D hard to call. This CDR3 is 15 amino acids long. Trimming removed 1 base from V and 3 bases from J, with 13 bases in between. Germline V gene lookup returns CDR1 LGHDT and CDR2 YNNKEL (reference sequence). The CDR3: CASSQGSMTSYEQYF. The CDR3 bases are TGTGCCAGCAGCCAAGGCTCGATGACAAGCTACGAGCAGTACTTC.

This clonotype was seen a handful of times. CDR3 nucleotides: TGTGCCAGCTCACGTACTAGGTCCGGGCCCACAGATACGCAGTATTTT. Amino acid sequence: CASSRTRSGPTDTQYF. This rearrangement joins TRBV18 to TRBJ2-3; possible D gene TRBD2, 5 bases. The V gene's germline CDR1 is KGHSH and CDR2 LQKENI. Trimming pared 4 bases from V and 2 bases from J, leaving 16 bases between. The CDR3 is made up of 16 amino acids. Full variable domain (missing parts from reference TRBV18 and TRBJ2-3): NAGVMQNPRHLVRRRGQEARLRCSPMKGHSHVYWYRQLPEEGLKFMVYLQKENIIDESGMPKERFSAEFPKEGPSILRIQQVVRGDSAAYFCASSRTRSGPTDTQYFGPGTRLTVL.